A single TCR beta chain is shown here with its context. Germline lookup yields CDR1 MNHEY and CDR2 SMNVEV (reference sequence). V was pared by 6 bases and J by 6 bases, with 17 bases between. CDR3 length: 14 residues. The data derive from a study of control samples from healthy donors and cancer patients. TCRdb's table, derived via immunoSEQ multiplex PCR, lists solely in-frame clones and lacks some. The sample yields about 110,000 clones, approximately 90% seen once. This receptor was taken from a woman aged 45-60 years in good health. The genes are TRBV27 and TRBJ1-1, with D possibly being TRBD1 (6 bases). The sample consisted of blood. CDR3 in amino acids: CASRYRGGKAEAFF. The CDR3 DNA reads TGTGCCAGCAGGTACCGAGGGGGGAAGGCTGAAGCTTTCTTT.